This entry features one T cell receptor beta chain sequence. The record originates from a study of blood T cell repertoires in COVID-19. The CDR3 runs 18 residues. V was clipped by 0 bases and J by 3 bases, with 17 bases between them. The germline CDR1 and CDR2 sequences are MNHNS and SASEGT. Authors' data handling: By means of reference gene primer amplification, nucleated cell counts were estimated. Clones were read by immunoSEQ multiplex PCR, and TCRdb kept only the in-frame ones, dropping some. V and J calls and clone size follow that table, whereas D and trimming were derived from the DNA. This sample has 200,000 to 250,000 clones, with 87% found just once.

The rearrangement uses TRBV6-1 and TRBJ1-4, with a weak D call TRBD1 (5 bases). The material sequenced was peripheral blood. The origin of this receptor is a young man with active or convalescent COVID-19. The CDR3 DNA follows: TGTGCCAGCAGTGAAGCTGGACCTCCCCAGGGCTCTAATGAAAAACTGTTTTTT. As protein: CASSEAGPPQGSNEKLFF.